The 32 T cell receptor beta chains listed next were all sequenced from one sample in a study of blood T cell repertoires in COVID-19. Produced via immunoSEQ multiplex PCR; TCRdb's table is partial and in-frame only. This sample has about 220,000 clones; 82% occur once, and the top ten carry about 3.2%. Sequencing was done on a sample of PBMCs or T cells enriched from blood (not recorded which). The receptors were sampled from a woman between 55 and 75 years old who had recovered from COVID-19.

The chain is built from TRBV19 and TRBJ1-6; maybe TRBD1 (5 bases). The V gene's germline CDR1 is LNHDA and CDR2 SQIVND (reference sequence). The V end lost 4 bases, the J end lost 5 bases, and 9 bases lay between the germline ends. The CDR3 extends over 14 amino acids. The CDR3 nucleotides are TGTGCCAGTAGTACAGGGCCGGATAATTCACCCCTCCACTTT. Its translation: CASSTGPDNSPLHF.

The chain has TRBV5-1 and TRBJ1-2; 9 positions agree with TRBD1. CDR3 size: 15 residues. Germline V gene data show CDR1 as SGHRS and CDR2 as YFSETQ. Germline trimming cut 3 bases from V and 2 bases from J; bases unmatched to any gene: 5. The CDR3: CASSSRQGENYGYTF. In nucleotides, the CDR3 is TGCGCCAGCAGCTCCAGACAGGGGGAAAACTATGGCTACACCTTC.

This clone appeared once. This sequence joins TRBV4-3 and TRBJ1-2; a weak D match, TRBD1 (6 bases). CDR1 LGHNA and CDR2 YSLEER come from the germline V gene. This CDR3 is 13 amino acids long. V was pared by 0 bases and J by 11 bases, with 13 bases between. In nucleotides, the CDR3 is TGCGCCAGCAGCCAAGAAAGAAAGGACAGTTACACCTTC. Protein product: CASSQERKDSYTF.

The chain uses TRBV2 and TRBJ1-4; 7 bases line up with TRBD1. The CDR3 extends over 18 amino acids. Germline lookup yields CDR1 SNHLY and CDR2 FYNNEI. The V gene end was trimmed by 1 base and the J gene end by 5 bases; junction bases not matched to a gene: 13. The CDR3 sequence is CASSEVWGQTFRNEKLFF. The CDR3 region has the DNA TGTGCCAGCAGTGAAGTTTGGGGACAGACGTTCCGGAATGAAAAACTGTTTTTT.

The chain uses TRBV15 and TRBJ1-1, with D maybe TRBD1 (5 bases). V was clipped by 3 bases and J by 4 bases, with 18 bases between them. CDR1 and CDR2 from the germline V gene are LNHNV and YYDKDF (reference sequence). The CDR3 runs 16 residues. CDR3 sequence reads: CATSRSMRAGGTEAFF. The CDR3, as DNA: TGTGCCACCAGCAGGTCGATGAGGGCCGGGGGCACTGAAGCTTTCTTT. Complete variable domain (other parts from reference TRBV15 and TRBJ1-1): DAMVIQNPRYQVTQFGKPVTLSCSQTLNHNVMYWYQQKSSQAPKLLFHYYDKDFNNEADTPDNFQSRRPNTSFCFLDIRSPGLGDTAMYLCATSRSMRAGGTEAFFGQGTRLTVV.

The rearrangement uses TRBV7-2 and TRBJ2-3; TRBD2 aligns across 7 bases. The CDR3 spans 15 residues. After removal of 5 bases from V and 2 bases from J, the junction contained 7 bases not matched to a gene. Germline V CDR1 and CDR2: SGHTA, FQGNSA. The CDR3 nucleotides read TGTGCCAGCAGCCCTACTAGCGCATACACAGATACGCAGTATTTT. Amino acids: CASSPTSAYTDTQYF.

V and J are TRBV6-5 and TRBJ2-7; maybe TRBD1 (6 bases). The CDR3 has 13 residues. Per germline, CDR1 MNHEY and CDR2 SVGAGI. V lost 4 bases to trimming and J lost 5 bases, with 12 bases between them. The CDR3 protein is CASSLQGTNEQYF. CDR3 nucleotide sequence: TGTGCCAGCAGTTTACAGGGAACGAACGAGCAGTACTTC.

This chain uses TRBV5-1 with TRBJ2-7; 8 bases align to TRBD1. CDR1 is SGHRS, CDR2 YFSETQ, per germline. The CDR3 is 11 residues long. J lost 9 bases, V lost 4 bases, and 3 bases had no gene match. The chain's CDR3 is CASSQGAGQYF. In nucleotides, the CDR3 is TGCGCCAGCAGCCAGGGGGCTGGGCAGTACTTC.

This clone appeared many times. The rearrangement joins TRBV2 to TRBJ2-3; 14 positions match TRBD2. The germline gives CDR1 SNHLY, CDR2 FYNNEI. V gave up 6 bases and J gave up 3 bases; unmatched junction bases: 5. The CDR3 has 16 residues. The CDR3 region is CASRPGLAGGTDTQYF. CDR3 DNA: TGTGCCAGCAGGCCCGGACTAGCGGGAGGTACAGATACGCAGTATTTT.

The J gene is TRBJ1-2, the V gene TRBV9, with D unresolved. The V end lost 4 bases, the J end lost 0 bases, and 10 bases lay between the germline ends. CDR3 length: 14 amino acids. Germline V lookup: CDR1 SGDLS, CDR2 YYNGEE. This CDR3 reads CASSLDSSNYGYTF. As DNA, the CDR3 is TGTGCCAGCAGCCTAGATAGCTCTAACTATGGCTACACCTTC. The full variable domain, in which reference TRBV9 and TRBJ1-2 provide the parts outside the CDR3, is DSGVTQTPKHLITATGQRVTLRCSPRSGDLSVYWYQQSLDQGLQFLIQYYNGEERAKGNILERFSAQQFPDLHSELNLSSLELGDSALYFCASSLDSSNYGYTFGSGTRLTVV.

This sequence joins TRBV14 and TRBJ1-2, with D possibly matching TRBD1 (6 bases). Germline V gene sequence: CDR1 SGHDN, CDR2 FVKESK. This CDR3 spans 15 amino acids. V lost 0 bases and J lost 0, with 8 bases in between. The CDR3 loop reads CASSQDGTTNYGYTF. In DNA form, the CDR3 reads TGTGCCAGCAGCCAAGATGGGACAACTAACTATGGCTACACCTTC.

This clone was counted a few times. The rearrangement links TRBV7-3 to TRBJ2-2; weak D call: TRBD1 (5 bases). This CDR3 is built from 15 residues. Germline loops: CDR1 SGHTA, CDR2 FQGTGA. The ends were cut back, 3 bases at V and 5 bases at J, with 13 bases in the middle. CDR3 DNA sequence: TGTGCCAGCAGCTTCAAAGGGGCTGGGACCGGGGAGCTGTTTTTT. It is translated as CASSFKGAGTGELFF. Supplemented by reference TRBV7-3 and TRBJ2-2, the full variable domain reads GAGVSQTPSNKVTEKGKYVELRCDPISGHTALYWYRQSLGQGPEFLIYFQGTGAADDSGLPNDRFFAVRPEGSVSTLKIQRTERGDSAVYLCASSFKGAGTGELFFGEGSRLTVL.

The genes are TRBV19 and TRBJ2-1, with 9 bases that match TRBD2. Trimming cost V 3 bases and J 5 bases; bases outside gene matches: 5. Germline V lookup: CDR1 LNHDA, CDR2 SQIVND (reference sequence). The CDR3 contains 15 residues. The CDR3 reads CASSMSLAGNNEQFF. The CDR3, as DNA: TGTGCCAGTAGTATGTCTCTAGCGGGGAACAATGAGCAGTTCTTC.

CDR3 in DNA: TGTGCCAGCAGTCCCCCGCGGGGGGCGAGGAATGGCTACACCTTC. Translating it yields CASSPPRGARNGYTF. The chain recombines TRBV7-2 with TRBJ1-2, with a possible D match to TRBD1 (6 bases). The V gene's germline CDR1 is SGHTA and CDR2 FQGNSA. The CDR3 sequence is 15 residues long. The ends were cut back, 6 bases at V and 6 bases at J, with 20 bases in the middle.

The chain carries TRBV7-2 and TRBJ1-1, with D tentatively TRBD1 (5 bases). Trimming took 0 bases from V and 3 from J, leaving 11 bases between them. CDR1 SGHTA and CDR2 FQGNSA come from the germline V gene. The CDR3 has 15 residues. The CDR3 spells CASSLAPDSYTEAFF. In nucleotides, the CDR3 is TGTGCCAGCAGCTTAGCGCCCGACAGTTACACTGAAGCTTTCTTT.

V and J are TRBV7-9 and TRBJ2-3; weak D call: TRBD1 (6 bases). CDR1 is SEHNR and CDR2 is FQNEAQ in the germline V gene (reference sequence). The CDR3 consists of 14 residues. The V end lost 7 bases, the J end lost 4 bases, and 15 bases lay between the germline ends. The DNA of the CDR3 is TGTGCCAGCAACCAGGGGATGGGGGCAGATACGCAGTATTTT. It yields the protein CASNQGMGADTQYF. The full variable domain, its missing parts supplied by reference TRBV7-9 and TRBJ2-3, is DTGVSQNPRHKITKRGQNVTFRCDPISEHNRLYWYRQTLGQGPEFLTYFQNEAQLEKSRLLSDRFSAERPKGSFSTLEIQRTEQGDSAMYLCASNQGMGADTQYFGPGTRLTVL.

The chain links TRBV5-1 to TRBJ1-1, with a tentative D call TRBD1 (5 bases). The CDR3 is 14 residues long. Trimming pared 4 bases from V and 1 base from J, leaving 11 bases between. Looked up from germline, CDR1 is SGHRS and CDR2 is YFSETQ. CDR3 nucleotides: TGCGCCAGCAGCGAGGAAACAGGGAACACTGAAGCTTTCTTT. Protein: CASSEETGNTEAFF.

V is TRBV10-2 and J is TRBJ2-3, with no clear D. This CDR3 is built from 15 residues. CDR1 WSHSY and CDR2 SAAADI come from the germline V gene. The germline V and J ends were trimmed by 3 bases and 0 bases, with 10 bases remaining between them. For the CDR3, the DNA is TGCGCCAGCAGTGATAACACCCCTAGCACAGATACGCAGTATTTT. This gives the protein CASSDNTPSTDTQYF.

V is TRBV7-2 and J is TRBJ2-7; 7 bases map to TRBD2. Germline CDR1 and CDR2: SGHTA and FQGNSA. The CDR3 has 16 amino acids. With V trimmed by 4 bases and J by 2 bases, 11 bases remained unmatched. The CDR3 region is CASSSVGGGSPYEQYF. DNA of the CDR3: TGTGCCAGCAGCTCCGTAGGTGGCGGGAGCCCCTACGAGCAGTACTTC.

The rearrangement joins TRBV10-3 to TRBJ2-1; TRBD2 agrees at 11 bases. The junction had 9 bases not matched to a gene; V was cut back by 10 bases and J by 7 bases. Germline V gives CDR1 ENHRY, CDR2 SYGVKD. This CDR3 is 14 amino acids long. The CDR3 nucleotides are TGTGCCACCCAAGTAGCGGGAGGGCCTAATGAGCAGTTCTTC. Its protein is CATQVAGGPNEQFF.

The V gene is TRBV4-2, the J gene TRBJ1-4, with TRBD1 as a possible D gene (5 bases). Trimming removed 0 bases at V and 4 bases at J, with 15 bases between. The CDR3 is 17 residues long. From germline, CDR1 is LGHNA and CDR2 YNFKEQ. The chain's CDR3 is CASSQDPPPGGNEKLFF. Here the CDR3 DNA reads TGTGCCAGCAGCCAAGATCCCCCTCCCGGGGGTAATGAAAAACTGTTTTTT.

The chain carries TRBV7-8 and TRBJ2-7, with 7 bases that match TRBD2. Germline CDR1 is SGHVS and CDR2 is FQNEAQ. The J segment lost 3 bases and the V segment lost 3 bases, leaving 5 bases of the junction unmatched. CDR3 length: 14 residues. CDR3 protein: CASSFSSGDYEQYF. In DNA, the CDR3 is TGTGCCAGCAGCTTTTCAAGCGGGGACTACGAGCAGTACTTC.

The chain recombines TRBV7-2 with TRBJ1-5; D gene ambiguous. Germline V gene data show CDR1 as SGHTA and CDR2 as FQGNSA. This CDR3 is 12 amino acids long. Trimming removed 5 bases at V and 6 bases at J, with 8 bases between. The CDR3 DNA reads TGTGCCAGCAGCATTAACATTCAGCCCCAGCATTTT. It yields the protein CASSINIQPQHF.

The gene calls are TRBV12-3 or TRBV12-4 and TRBJ2-7; D possibly corresponds to TRBD2 (8 bases). The length of the CDR3 is 11 residues. Trimming left V 5 bases short and J 12 bases short, with 14 bases between. The CDR3 DNA is TGTGCCAGCAGTCCCGGGAGGGGGCTGTACTTC. It translates to CASSPGRGLYF.

The V and J genes are TRBV18 and TRBJ2-3; D unclear. V lost 1 base and J lost 0, with 14 bases in between. The length of the CDR3 is 17 residues. In germline, CDR1 is KGHSH, CDR2 LQKENI. This chain's CDR3 is CASSPLGVAPSTDTQYF. As DNA, the CDR3 is TGTGCCAGCTCACCACTCGGAGTAGCACCTAGCACAGATACGCAGTATTTT.

The rearrangement joins TRBV5-6 to TRBJ2-1; 7 positions agree with TRBD1. This CDR3 is 17 amino acids long. Per the germline V gene, CDR1 is SGHDT and CDR2 is YYEEEE. V trimming: 1 base; J trimming: 8 bases; junction bases outside the gene matches: 15. The CDR3 sequence is CASSLKGSGTDWDEQFF. Written as DNA, the CDR3 is TGTGCCAGCAGCTTGAAGGGGTCCGGGACAGATTGGGATGAGCAGTTCTTC.

The chain is built from TRBV10-2 and TRBJ2-2; maybe TRBD2 (6 bases). The CDR3 is made up of 15 amino acids. Trimming took 6 bases from V and 5 from J, leaving 16 bases between them. From germline, CDR1 is WSHSY and CDR2 SAAADI. CDR3 nucleotides: TGCGCCAGCAGCTTAACTAGCCTGGGTACCGGGGAGCTGTTTTTT. Translation: CASSLTSLGTGELFF.

The genes are TRBV7-2 and TRBJ1-4, with 8 bases that match TRBD1. Germline loops: CDR1 SGHTA, CDR2 FQGNSA. Trimming cost V 6 bases and J 7 bases; bases outside gene matches: 7. The CDR3 runs 14 residues. The CDR3 here is CASRSGTGTEKLFF. In DNA, the CDR3 is TGTGCCAGCAGGTCCGGGACAGGAACTGAAAAACTGTTTTTT.

This chain connects TRBV19 to TRBJ1-6; 10 bases line up with TRBD1. The CDR3 has 14 residues. The V and J ends lost 9 bases and 8 bases, in that order; junction bases with no gene match: 7. Germline CDR1 LNHDA, CDR2 SQIVND (reference sequence). In nucleotides, the CDR3 is TGTGCCAGCCGGACAGGGGGTAGGGATTCACCCCTCCACTTT. Amino acid sequence: CASRTGGRDSPLHF. Variable domain in full (rest from reference TRBV19 and TRBJ1-6): DGGITQSPKYLFRKEGQNVTLSCEQNLNHDAMYWYRQDPGQGLRLIYYSQIVNDFQKGDIAEGYSVSREKKESFPLTVTSAQKNPTAFYLCASRTGGRDSPLHFGNGTRLTVT.

This clone was detected only a few times. The chain is built from TRBV14 and TRBJ2-2; 11 bases fit TRBD1. Germline CDR1 SGHDN, CDR2 FVKESK. This CDR3 has 16 residues. V lost 3 bases and J lost 6; bases outside the gene matches: 6. CDR3 in DNA: TGTGCCAGCAGCCATGAGGGACAGGGGGAACCCGGGGAGCTGTTTTTT. It is translated as CASSHEGQGEPGELFF.

The chain's CDR3 is CASSPGGYGYTF. DNA of the CDR3: TGCGCCAGCAGCCCGGGAGGCTATGGCTACACCTTC. The V gene is TRBV5-1, the J gene TRBJ1-2; the D is unclear. The CDR3 is 12 residues long. The ends were cut back, 4 bases at V and 4 bases at J, with 8 bases in the middle. The germline V gene has CDR1 SGHRS and CDR2 YFSETQ.

The gene calls are TRBV14 and TRBJ2-1; perhaps TRBD2 as D (6 bases). The CDR3 runs to 17 residues. Germline V gene sequence: CDR1 SGHDN, CDR2 FVKESK. V was clipped by 6 bases and J by 0 bases, with 18 bases between them. The DNA for the CDR3 is TGTGCCAGCAGTCCGCTTAGCGGCAGGAGCTCCTACAATGAGCAGTTCTTC. Its translation is CASSPLSGRSSYNEQFF.